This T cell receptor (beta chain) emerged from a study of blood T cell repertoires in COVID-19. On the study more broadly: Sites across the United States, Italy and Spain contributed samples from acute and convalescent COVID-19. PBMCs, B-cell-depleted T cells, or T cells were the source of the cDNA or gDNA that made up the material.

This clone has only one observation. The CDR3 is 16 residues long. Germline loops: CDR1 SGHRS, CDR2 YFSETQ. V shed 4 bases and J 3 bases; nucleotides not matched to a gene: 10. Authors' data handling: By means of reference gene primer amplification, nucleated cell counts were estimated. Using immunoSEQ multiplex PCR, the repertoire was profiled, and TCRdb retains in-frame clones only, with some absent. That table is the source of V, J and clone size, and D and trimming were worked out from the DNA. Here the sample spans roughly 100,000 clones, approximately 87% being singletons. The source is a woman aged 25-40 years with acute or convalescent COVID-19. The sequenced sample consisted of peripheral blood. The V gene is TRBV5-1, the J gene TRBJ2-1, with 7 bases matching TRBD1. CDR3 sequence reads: CASSTEPGQHYNEQFF. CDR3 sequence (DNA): TGCGCCAGCAGCACCGAACCGGGACAGCACTACAATGAGCAGTTCTTC.